This record covers a single T cell receptor (beta chain). The data derive from a study of read filtering for tumor transcriptome and immune sequencing. From about 400 ng of RNA, a library with molecular barcoded alpha/delta and beta/gamma adaptors was made. TCRdb re-derived calls from the reads in MiXCR, one entry per CDR3 protein. The top ten hold 6.5% to 9% of the sample, which has approximately 150,000 distinct CDR3 sequences, around 14% seen once. Germline CDR1 SQVTM, CDR2 ANQGSEA. There are 14 residues in the CDR3. The trim removed 7 bases at V and 6 bases at J, leaving 11 bases unmatched. The genes are TRBV29-1 and TRBJ1-4; 7 nucleotides match TRBD1. The sequencing sample was made of a population of CD138-negative cells sorted from bone marrow. This receptor was identified in a donor over 35 with multiple myeloma. This CDR3 is CSAVARGNDEKLFF. Here the CDR3 DNA reads TGCAGCGCCGTCGCCAGGGGGAACGATGAAAAACTGTTTTTT. The complete variable domain, with remaining parts taken from reference TRBV29-1 and TRBJ1-4, reads SAVISQKPSRDICQRGTSLTIQCQVDSQVTMMFWYRQQPGQSLTLIATANQGSEATYESGFVIDKFPISRPNLTFSTLTVSNMSPEDSSIYLCSAVARGNDEKLFFGSGTQLSVL.